This T cell receptor beta chain was captured by sequencing in a study of T cell repertoires in cytomegalovirus infection. Study-wide context: Public TCR beta signatures were indicative of both CMV infection and a matching HLA type.

With respect to this clonotype: Its antigen is not identified.

Study findings and constraints: In two of eight donors, the top clonotype was HLA-C-restricted CMV-specific. There were carriers of CMV plus the relevant HLA, and cumulative public TCR beta family frequency identified them.

Each CDR3 protein is one row after TCRdb ran MiXCR on the reads. The sample records around 710,000 distinct CDR3 sequences, around 29% being singletons. V lost 0 bases and J lost 8, with 10 bases in between. The CDR3 spans 13 residues. Germline V gene data show CDR1 as MNHEY and CDR2 as SMNVEV (reference sequence). Sequences were derived from cultured CD8+ T cells from PBMCs, sampled from culture after CMV antigen stimulation. The sequence derives from a human donor in good health (CMV status not recorded). Some clones in this sample may be carry-over from other donors' samples. This chain connects TRBV27 to TRBJ1-2, with D possibly TRBD1 on 5 matching bases. For the CDR3, the DNA is TGTGCCAGCAGTTTATCAGGGGAGGTGGGCTACACCTTC. The encoded protein is CASSLSGEVGYTF.